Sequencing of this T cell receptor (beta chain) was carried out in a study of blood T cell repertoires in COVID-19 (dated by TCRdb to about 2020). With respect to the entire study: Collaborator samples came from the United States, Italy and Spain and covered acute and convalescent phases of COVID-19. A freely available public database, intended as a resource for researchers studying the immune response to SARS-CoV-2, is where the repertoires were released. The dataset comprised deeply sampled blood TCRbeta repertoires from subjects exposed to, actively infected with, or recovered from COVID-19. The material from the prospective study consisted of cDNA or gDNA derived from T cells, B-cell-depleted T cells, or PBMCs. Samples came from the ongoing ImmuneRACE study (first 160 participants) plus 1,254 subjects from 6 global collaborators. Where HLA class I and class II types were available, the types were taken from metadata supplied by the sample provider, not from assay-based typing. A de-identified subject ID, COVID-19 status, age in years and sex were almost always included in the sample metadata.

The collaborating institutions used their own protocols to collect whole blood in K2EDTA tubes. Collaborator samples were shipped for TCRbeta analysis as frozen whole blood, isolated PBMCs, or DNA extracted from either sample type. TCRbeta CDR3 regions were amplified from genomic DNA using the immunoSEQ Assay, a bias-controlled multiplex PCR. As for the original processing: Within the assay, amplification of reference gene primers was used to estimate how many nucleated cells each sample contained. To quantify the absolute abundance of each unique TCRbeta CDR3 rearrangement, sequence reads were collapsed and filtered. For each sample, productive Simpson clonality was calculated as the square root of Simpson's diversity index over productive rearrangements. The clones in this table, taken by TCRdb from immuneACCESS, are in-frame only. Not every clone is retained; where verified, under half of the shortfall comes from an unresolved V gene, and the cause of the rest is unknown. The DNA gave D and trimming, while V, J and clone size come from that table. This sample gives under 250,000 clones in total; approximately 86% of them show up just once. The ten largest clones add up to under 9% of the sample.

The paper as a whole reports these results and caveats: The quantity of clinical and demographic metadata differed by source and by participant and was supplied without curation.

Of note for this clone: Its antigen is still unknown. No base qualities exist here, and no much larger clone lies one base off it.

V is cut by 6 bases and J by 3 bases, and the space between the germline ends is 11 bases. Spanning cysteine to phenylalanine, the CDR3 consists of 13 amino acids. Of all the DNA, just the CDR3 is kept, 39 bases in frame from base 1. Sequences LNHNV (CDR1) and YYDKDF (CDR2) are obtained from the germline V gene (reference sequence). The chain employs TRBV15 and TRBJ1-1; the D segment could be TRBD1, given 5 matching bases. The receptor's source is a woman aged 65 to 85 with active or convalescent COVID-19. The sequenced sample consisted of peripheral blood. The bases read TGTGCCACCAGACAGGAACTGTACACTGAAGCTTTCTTT. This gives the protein CATRQELYTEAFF.